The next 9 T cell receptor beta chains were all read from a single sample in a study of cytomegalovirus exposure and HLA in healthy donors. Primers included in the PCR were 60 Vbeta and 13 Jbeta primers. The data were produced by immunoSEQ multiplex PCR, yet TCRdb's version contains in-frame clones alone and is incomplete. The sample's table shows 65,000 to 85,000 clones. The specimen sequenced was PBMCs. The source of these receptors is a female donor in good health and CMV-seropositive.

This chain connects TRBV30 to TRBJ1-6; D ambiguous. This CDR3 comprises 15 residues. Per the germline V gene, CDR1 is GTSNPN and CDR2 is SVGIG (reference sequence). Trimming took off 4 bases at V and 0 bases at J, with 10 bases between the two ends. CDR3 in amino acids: CAWTEEVSYNSPLHF. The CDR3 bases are TGTGCCTGGACTGAAGAGGTCTCCTATAATTCACCCCTCCACTTT.

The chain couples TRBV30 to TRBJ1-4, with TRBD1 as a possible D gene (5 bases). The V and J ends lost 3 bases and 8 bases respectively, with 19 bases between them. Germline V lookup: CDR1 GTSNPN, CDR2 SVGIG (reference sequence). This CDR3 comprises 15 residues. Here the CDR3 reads CAWRTHRDSLEKLFF. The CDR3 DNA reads TGTGCCTGGAGAACCCATCGGGACTCCCTCGAAAAACTGTTTTTT.

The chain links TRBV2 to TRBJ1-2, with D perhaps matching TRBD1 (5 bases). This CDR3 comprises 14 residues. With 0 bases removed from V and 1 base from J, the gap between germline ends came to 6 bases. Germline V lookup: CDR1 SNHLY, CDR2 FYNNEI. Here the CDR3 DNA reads TGTGCCAGCAGTGAAGCCCAGGGTAACTATGGCTACACCTTC. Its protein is CASSEAQGNYGYTF.

CDR3: CASSPGGGKNIQYF. CDR3 bases: TGTGCCAGCTCACCAGGGGGCGGCAAAAACATTCAGTACTTC. The gene calls are TRBV18 and TRBJ2-4, with D possibly matching TRBD1 (6 bases). The CDR3 has 14 amino acids. The germline V and J ends were trimmed by 2 bases and 3 bases, with 8 bases remaining between them. Germline V gene lookup returns CDR1 KGHSH and CDR2 LQKENI.

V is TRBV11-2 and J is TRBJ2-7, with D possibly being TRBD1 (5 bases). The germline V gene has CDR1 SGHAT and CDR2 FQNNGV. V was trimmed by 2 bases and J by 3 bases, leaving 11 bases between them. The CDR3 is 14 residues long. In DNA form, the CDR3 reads TGTGCCAGCAGCTTATTGGCAGGGAACTACGAGCAGTACTTC. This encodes CASSLLAGNYEQYF.

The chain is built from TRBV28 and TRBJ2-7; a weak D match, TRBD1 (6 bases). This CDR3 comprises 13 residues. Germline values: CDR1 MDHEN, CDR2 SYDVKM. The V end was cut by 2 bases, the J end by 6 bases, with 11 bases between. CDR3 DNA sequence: TGTGCCAGCAGTTTAGCAGGGGCTCTCGAGCAGTACTTC. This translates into CASSLAGALEQYF.

The CDR3 DNA follows: TGTGCCAGCAGCCCGGGACAGGCTCCGAACACTGAAGCTTTCTTT. This sequence encodes CASSPGQAPNTEAFF. The chain uses TRBV7-6 and TRBJ1-1; 8 positions match TRBD1. J lost 1 base, V lost 5 bases, and 6 bases had no gene match. The CDR3 has 15 amino acids. In germline, CDR1 is SGHVS, CDR2 FNYEAQ.

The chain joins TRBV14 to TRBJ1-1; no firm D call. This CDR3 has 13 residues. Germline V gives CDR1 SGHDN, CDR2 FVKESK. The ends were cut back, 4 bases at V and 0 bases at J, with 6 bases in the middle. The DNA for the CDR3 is TGTGCCAGCAGCCCAACACTGAACACTGAAGCTTTCTTT. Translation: CASSPTLNTEAFF.

The CDR3 bases are TGTGCCAGCAGCTTTCCAGGGTCCTACGAGCAGTACTTC. It is translated as CASSFPGSYEQYF. The chain combines TRBV5-6 with TRBJ2-7, with D tentatively TRBD1 (5 bases). The CDR3 has 13 amino acids. Deletions cut 2 bases from V and 1 base from J, with 7 bases between. Germline lookup yields CDR1 SGHDT and CDR2 YYEEEE. The variable domain in full, completed from reference TRBV5-6 and TRBJ2-7, reads DAGVTQSPTHLIKTRGQQVTLRCSPKSGHDTVSWYQQALGQGPQFIFQYYEEEERQRGNFPDRFSGHQFPNYSSELNVNALLLGDSALYLCASSFPGSYEQYFGPGTRLTVT.